This T cell receptor (beta chain) was profiled in a study of blood T cell repertoires in COVID-19 (dated by TCRdb to 2020 to 2022). About the study as a whole: The collaborator samples originated in the United States, Italy and Spain and spanned the acute and convalescent phases of COVID-19. A de-identified subject ID, COVID-19 status, age in years and sex were almost always included in the sample metadata. The dataset comprised deeply sampled blood TCRbeta repertoires from subjects exposed to, actively infected with, or recovered from COVID-19. The prospective study material was composed of cDNA or gDNA derived from T cells, B-cell-depleted T cells, or PBMCs. Where available, HLA class I and class II types were obtained from metadata supplied by the sample provider rather than from assay-based typing. The repertoires were made available in a free public database intended to serve as a resource for research on the immune response to SARS-CoV-2. Samples were obtained from the ongoing ImmuneRACE study (first 160 participants) and from about 1,300 subjects provided by 6 global collaborators. What the authors observed across the whole study: How much clinical and demographic metadata was included differed by source and by participant, and the metadata was provided uncurated.

The collaborating institutions used their own protocols to collect whole blood in K2EDTA tubes. Collaborator samples were shipped for TCRbeta analysis as frozen whole blood, isolated PBMCs, or DNA extracted from either sample type. The immunoSEQ Assay, a bias-controlled multiplex PCR, was used to amplify TCRbeta CDR3 regions from genomic DNA. Processing in the source paper ran as follows. Within the assay, amplification of reference gene primers was used to estimate how many nucleated cells each sample contained. To quantify the absolute abundance of each unique TCRbeta CDR3 rearrangement, sequence reads were collapsed and filtered. For each sample, productive Simpson clonality was calculated as the square root of Simpson's diversity index over productive rearrangements. Held by TCRdb, this immuneACCESS table contains in-frame sequences only and omits some clones. Under half of the omission traces to an unresolved V gene where checked; the cause of the rest is unknown. V and J calls plus clone size are reproduced from that table; the DNA served to infer D and trimming. The sample table holds about 30,000 clones, of which 89% were seen once. 25% to 35% of the sample is held by the ten biggest clonotypes.

Notes on this clone: This clone's antigen is unknown. Base-call qualities are not available, and no considerably larger clone is one nucleotide away.

Sequencing was carried out using peripheral blood. The clonotype comes from a man older than 75 with acute or convalescent COVID-19.

The CDR3 sequence is CAWSVLRAYEQYF. In nucleotides, the sequence is TGTGCCTGGAGTGTTTTGAGGGCCTACGAGCAGTACTTC. The chain is encoded by TRBV30 joined to TRBJ2-7; TRBD2 is a weak D gene call, 5 bases matching. V is cut by 0 bases and J by 2 bases, and the space between the germline ends is 8 bases. CDR1 and CDR2 are drawn from the germline V gene (reference sequence): GTSNPN, SVGIG. From its cysteine to its phenylalanine, the CDR3 spans 13 amino acids. The retained sequence is limited to the CDR3, 39 bases, with the frame set at the first base.